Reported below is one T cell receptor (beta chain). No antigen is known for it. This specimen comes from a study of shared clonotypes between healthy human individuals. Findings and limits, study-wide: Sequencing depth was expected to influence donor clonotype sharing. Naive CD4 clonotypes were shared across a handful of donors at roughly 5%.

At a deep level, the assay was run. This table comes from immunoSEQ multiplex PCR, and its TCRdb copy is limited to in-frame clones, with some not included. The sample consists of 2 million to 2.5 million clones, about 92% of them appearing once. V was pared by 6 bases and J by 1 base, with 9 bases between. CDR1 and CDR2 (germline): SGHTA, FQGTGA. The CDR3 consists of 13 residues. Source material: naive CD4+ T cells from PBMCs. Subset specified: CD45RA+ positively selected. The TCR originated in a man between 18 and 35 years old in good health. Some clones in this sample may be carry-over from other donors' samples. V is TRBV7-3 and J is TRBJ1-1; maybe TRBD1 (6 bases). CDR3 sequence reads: CASSDRSNTEAFF. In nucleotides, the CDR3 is TGTGCCAGCAGTGACAGGTCGAACACTGAAGCTTTCTTT.